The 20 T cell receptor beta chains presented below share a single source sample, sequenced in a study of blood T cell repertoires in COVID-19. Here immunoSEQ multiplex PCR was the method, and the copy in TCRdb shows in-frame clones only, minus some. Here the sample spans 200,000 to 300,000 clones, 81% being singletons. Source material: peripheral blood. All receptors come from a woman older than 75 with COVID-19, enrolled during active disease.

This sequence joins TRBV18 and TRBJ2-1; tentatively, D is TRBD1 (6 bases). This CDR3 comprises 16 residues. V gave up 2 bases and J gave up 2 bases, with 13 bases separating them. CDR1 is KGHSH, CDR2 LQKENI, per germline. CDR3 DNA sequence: TGTGCCAGCTCACCATCCGGGACATATACCTACAATGAGCAGTTCTTC. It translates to CASSPSGTYTYNEQFF.

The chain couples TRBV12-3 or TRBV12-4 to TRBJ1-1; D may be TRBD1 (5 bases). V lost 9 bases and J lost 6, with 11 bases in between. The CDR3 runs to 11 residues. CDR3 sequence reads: CASQWGAEAFF. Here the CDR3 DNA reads TGTGCCAGTCAGTGGGGCGCTGAAGCTTTCTTT.

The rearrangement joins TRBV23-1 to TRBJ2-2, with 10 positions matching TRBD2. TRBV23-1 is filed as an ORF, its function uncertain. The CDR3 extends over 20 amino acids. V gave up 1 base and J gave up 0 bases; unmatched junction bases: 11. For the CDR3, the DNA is TGCGCCAGCAGTCAATACGATTCCGGACTAGCGGAATCGAACACCGGGGAGCTGTTTTTT. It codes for CASSQYDSGLAESNTGELFF.

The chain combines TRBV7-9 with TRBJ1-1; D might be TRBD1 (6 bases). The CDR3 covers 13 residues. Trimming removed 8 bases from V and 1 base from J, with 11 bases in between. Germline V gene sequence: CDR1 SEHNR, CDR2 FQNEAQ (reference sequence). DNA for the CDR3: TGTGCCAGCTCCGGACAGAGGAACACTGAAGCTTTCTTT. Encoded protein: CASSGQRNTEAFF. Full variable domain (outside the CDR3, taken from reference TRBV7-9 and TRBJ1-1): DTGVSQNPRHKITKRGQNVTFRCDPISEHNRLYWYRQTLGQGPEFLTYFQNEAQLEKSRLLSDRFSAERPKGSFSTLEIQRTEQGDSAMYLCASSGQRNTEAFFGQGTRLTVV.

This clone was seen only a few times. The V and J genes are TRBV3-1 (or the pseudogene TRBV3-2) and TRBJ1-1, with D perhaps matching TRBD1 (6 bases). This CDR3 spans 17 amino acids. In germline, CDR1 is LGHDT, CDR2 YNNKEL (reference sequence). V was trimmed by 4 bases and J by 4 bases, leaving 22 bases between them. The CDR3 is CASSLLTGDSPGTEAFF. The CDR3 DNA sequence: TGTGCCAGCAGCCTTCTGACAGGAGATTCCCCGGGCACTGAAGCTTTCTTT.

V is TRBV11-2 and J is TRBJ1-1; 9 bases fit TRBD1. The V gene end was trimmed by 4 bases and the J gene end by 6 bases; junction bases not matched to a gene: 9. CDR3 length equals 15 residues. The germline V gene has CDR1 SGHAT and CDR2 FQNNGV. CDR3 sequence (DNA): TGTGCCAGCAGCTGGGGGGACAGGGAATGGTCTGAAGCTTTCTTT. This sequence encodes CASSWGDREWSEAFF.

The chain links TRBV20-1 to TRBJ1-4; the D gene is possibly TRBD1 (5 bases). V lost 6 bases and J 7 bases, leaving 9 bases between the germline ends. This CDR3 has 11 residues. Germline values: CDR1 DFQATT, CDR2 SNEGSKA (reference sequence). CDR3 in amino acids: CSALRAEKLFF. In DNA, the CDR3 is TGCAGTGCCCTCAGGGCTGAAAAACTGTTTTTT.

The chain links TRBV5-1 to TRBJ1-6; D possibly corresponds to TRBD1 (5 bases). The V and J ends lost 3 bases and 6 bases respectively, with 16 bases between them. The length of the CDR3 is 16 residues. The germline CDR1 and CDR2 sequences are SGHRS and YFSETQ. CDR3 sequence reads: CASSSNAGTSNSPLHF. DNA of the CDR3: TGCGCCAGCAGCTCGAACGCGGGGACGAGTAATTCACCCCTCCACTTT.

The CDR3 DNA sequence: TGTGCCAGCAGCTTAATGGGGCTGGTAGGTCAGCCCCAGCATTTT. Translated: CASSLMGLVGQPQHF. The V gene is TRBV11-2, the J gene TRBJ1-5; the D gene is possibly TRBD1 (5 bases). The CDR3 is 15 amino acids. Germline V gives CDR1 SGHAT, CDR2 FQNNGV. V was shortened by 2 bases and J by 6 bases, with 14 bases between the two germline ends.

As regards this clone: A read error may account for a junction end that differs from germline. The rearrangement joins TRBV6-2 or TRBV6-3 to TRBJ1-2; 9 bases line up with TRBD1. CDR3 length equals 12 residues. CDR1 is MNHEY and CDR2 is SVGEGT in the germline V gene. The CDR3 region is CASSSKGTGIHF. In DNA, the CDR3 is TGTGCCAGCAGCTCAAAAGGGACAGGGATCCATTTC.

The CDR3 coding sequence is TGCGCCAGCAGCCAGTACTTCACCGGGACAGGGGAGAGAAACACCATATATTTT. It translates to CASSQYFTGTGERNTIYF. The rearrangement joins TRBV4-1 to TRBJ1-3; the match to TRBD1 covers 10 bases. The CDR3 has 18 amino acids. CDR1 is MGHRA and CDR2 is YSYEKL in the germline V gene. The junction had 13 bases not matched to a gene; V was cut back by 3 bases and J by 5 bases.

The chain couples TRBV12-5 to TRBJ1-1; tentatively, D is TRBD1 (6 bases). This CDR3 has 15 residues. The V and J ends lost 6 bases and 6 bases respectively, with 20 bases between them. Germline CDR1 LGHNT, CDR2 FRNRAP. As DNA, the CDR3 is TGTGCTAGTGGGATTGGGGGCCCTGGCAGATCTGAAGCTTTCTTT. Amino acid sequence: CASGIGGPGRSEAFF.

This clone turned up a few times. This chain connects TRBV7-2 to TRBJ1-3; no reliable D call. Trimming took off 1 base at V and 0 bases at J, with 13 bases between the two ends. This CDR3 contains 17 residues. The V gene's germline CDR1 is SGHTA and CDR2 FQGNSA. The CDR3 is CASSLVGRFSSGNTIYF. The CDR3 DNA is TGTGCCAGCAGCTTAGTTGGCAGGTTTAGCTCTGGAAACACCATATATTTT. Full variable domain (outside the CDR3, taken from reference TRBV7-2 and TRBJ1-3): GAGVSQSPSNKVTEKGKDVELRCDPISGHTALYWYRQSLGQGLEFLIYFQGNSAPDKSGLPSDRFSAERTGGSVSTLTIQRTQQEDSAVYLCASSLVGRFSSGNTIYFGEGSWLTVV.

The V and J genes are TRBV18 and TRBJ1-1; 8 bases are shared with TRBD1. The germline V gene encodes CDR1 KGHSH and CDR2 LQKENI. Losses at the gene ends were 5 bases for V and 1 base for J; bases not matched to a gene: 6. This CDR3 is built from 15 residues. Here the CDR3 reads CASSGAGTGNTEAFF. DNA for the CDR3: TGTGCCAGCTCAGGAGCCGGGACAGGGAACACTGAAGCTTTCTTT.

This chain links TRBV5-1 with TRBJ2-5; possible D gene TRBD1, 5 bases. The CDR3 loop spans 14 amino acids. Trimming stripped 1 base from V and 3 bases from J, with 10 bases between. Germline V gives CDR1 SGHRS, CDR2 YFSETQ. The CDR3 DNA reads TGCGCCAGCAGCTTGTCAGGGTTAGAAGAGACCCAGTACTTC. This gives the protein CASSLSGLEETQYF.

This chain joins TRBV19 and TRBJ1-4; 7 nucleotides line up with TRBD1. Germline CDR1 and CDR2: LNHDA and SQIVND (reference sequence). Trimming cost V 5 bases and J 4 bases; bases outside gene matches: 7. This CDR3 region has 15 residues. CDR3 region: CASSPARGSNEKLFF. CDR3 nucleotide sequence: TGTGCCAGTAGTCCCGCCAGGGGGAGTAATGAAAAACTGTTTTTT.

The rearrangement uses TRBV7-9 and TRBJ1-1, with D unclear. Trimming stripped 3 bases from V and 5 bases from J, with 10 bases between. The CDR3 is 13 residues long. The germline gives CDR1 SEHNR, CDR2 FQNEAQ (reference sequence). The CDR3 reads CASSFVEGTEAFF. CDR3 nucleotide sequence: TGTGCCAGCAGCTTTGTGGAGGGAACTGAAGCTTTCTTT. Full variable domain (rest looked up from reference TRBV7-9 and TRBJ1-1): DTGVSQNPRHKITKRGQNVTFRCDPISEHNRLYWYRQTLGQGPEFLTYFQNEAQLEKSRLLSDRFSAERPKGSFSTLEIQRTEQGDSAMYLCASSFVEGTEAFFGQGTRLTVV.

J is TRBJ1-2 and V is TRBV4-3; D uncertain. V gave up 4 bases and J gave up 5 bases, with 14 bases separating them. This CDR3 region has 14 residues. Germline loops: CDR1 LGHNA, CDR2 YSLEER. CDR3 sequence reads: CASSRGFGSYGYTF. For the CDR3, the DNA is TGCGCCAGCAGCCGCGGCTTTGGATCTTATGGCTACACCTTC.

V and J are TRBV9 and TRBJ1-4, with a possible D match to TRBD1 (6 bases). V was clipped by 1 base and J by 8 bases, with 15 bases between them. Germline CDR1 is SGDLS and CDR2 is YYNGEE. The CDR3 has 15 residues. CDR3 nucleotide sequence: TGTGCCAGCAGCGTATCGGGACAAGTCCGCGAAAAACTGTTTTTT. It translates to CASSVSGQVREKLFF.

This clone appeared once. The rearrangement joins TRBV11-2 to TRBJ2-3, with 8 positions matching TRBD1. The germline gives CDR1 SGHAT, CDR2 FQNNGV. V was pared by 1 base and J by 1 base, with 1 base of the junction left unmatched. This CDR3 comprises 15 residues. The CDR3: CASSLVGQGTDTQYF. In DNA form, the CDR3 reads TGTGCCAGCAGCTTAGTGGGACAGGGCACAGATACGCAGTATTTT.